These 31 T cell receptor beta chains were sequenced from one sample in a study of blood T cell repertoires in COVID-19. Sequencing used immunoSEQ multiplex PCR; TCRdb keeps in-frame clones, though not all of them. The sample has some 83,000 clones; 70% to 90% are singletons. The material sequenced was peripheral blood. The receptors were gathered from an elderly woman with active or convalescent COVID-19.

J is TRBJ2-3 and V is TRBV6-5; D is perhaps TRBD2 (5 bases). The CDR3 has 13 amino acids. The germline V gene encodes CDR1 MNHEY and CDR2 SVGAGI. The CDR3 sequence: CAAQRDGADTQYF. The DNA for the CDR3 is TGTGCAGCACAGAGGGATGGGGCAGATACGCAGTATTTT.

This chain joins TRBV10-3 and TRBJ2-7; D uncertain. Germline assignment: CDR1 ENHRY and CDR2 SYGVKD. V was pared by 5 bases and J by 7 bases, with 12 bases between. This CDR3 contains 12 residues. The CDR3 DNA is TGTGCCATCAGTCTAGTCGACGGTGAGCAGTACTTC. Its protein is CAISLVDGEQYF.

The chain joins TRBV30 to TRBJ1-1, with D unclear. The CDR3 spans 15 residues. Trimming left V 1 base short and J 4 bases short, with 16 bases between. Germline loops: CDR1 GTSNPN, CDR2 SVGIG (reference sequence). The chain's CDR3 is CAWSADYRRPTEAFF. The CDR3 nucleotides are TGTGCCTGGAGTGCCGACTACAGAAGGCCCACTGAAGCTTTCTTT.

V usage is TRBV25-1 and J usage is TRBJ2-5; 8 bases fit TRBD1. Germline CDR1 and CDR2: MGHDK and SYGVNS. CDR3 length: 15 residues. V lost 6 bases, J lost 3 bases, and 9 bases stayed unmatched. The CDR3 loop reads CASSATGTGKETQYF. The CDR3 DNA reads as TGTGCCAGCAGCGCAACCGGGACAGGAAAAGAGACCCAGTACTTC. The variable domain in full, with the rest retrieved from reference TRBV25-1 and TRBJ2-5, is EADIYQTPRYLVIGTGKKITLECSQTMGHDKMYWYQQDPGMELHLIHYSYGVNSTEKGDLSSESTVSRIRTEHFPLTLESARPSHTSQYLCASSATGTGKETQYFGPGTRLLVL.

This clone has a single count. J is TRBJ2-4 and V is TRBV27; weak D call: TRBD1 (6 bases). This CDR3 comprises 15 residues. The V and J ends lost 4 bases and 2 bases respectively, with 12 bases between them. CDR1 MNHEY and CDR2 SMNVEV come from the germline V gene (reference sequence). CDR3 in DNA: TGTGCCAGCAGTTCTTTGGGGGCAACCAAAAACATTCAGTACTTC. It specifies CASSSLGATKNIQYF.

The J gene is TRBJ1-2, the V gene TRBV28; 7 positions match TRBD1. CDR1 and CDR2 from the germline V gene are MDHEN and SYDVKM. This CDR3 is built from 13 residues. J gave up 8 bases and V 8 bases, and 11 bases lay outside the gene matches. Written as DNA, the CDR3 is TGTGCCAGCGGAACAACAGGGGCGGAGGGCTACACCTTC. This sequence encodes CASGTTGAEGYTF.

The rearrangement joins TRBV7-2 to TRBJ2-2; 10 bases map to TRBD2. V trimming: 5 bases; J trimming: 3 bases; junction bases outside the gene matches: 3. Germline loops: CDR1 SGHTA, CDR2 FQGNSA. The CDR3 has 15 residues. The CDR3 reads CASSPSGSDTGELFF. As DNA, the CDR3 is TGTGCCAGCAGCCCTAGCGGGAGCGACACCGGGGAGCTGTTTTTT.

The chain links TRBV28 to TRBJ1-1; possible D gene TRBD1, 6 bases. Germline-derived CDR1 and CDR2 are MDHEN and SYDVKM. V was clipped by 2 bases and J by 2 bases, with 9 bases between them. This CDR3 spans 14 amino acids. The DNA for the CDR3 is TGTGCCAGCAGTTTACGCAGGGGAAACACTGAAGCTTTCTTT. Residues: CASSLRRGNTEAFF.

This clone was counted a single time. The rearrangement uses TRBV7-2 and TRBJ2-5; a possible D gene is TRBD1 (5 bases). Trimming removed 1 base from V and 4 bases from J, with 10 bases in between. Germline V gene data show CDR1 as SGHTA and CDR2 as FQGNSA. The CDR3 has 14 residues. The CDR3 loop is CASSLGQRRETQYF. CDR3 nucleotides: TGTGCCAGCAGCTTAGGACAGAGGCGAGAGACCCAGTACTTC.

The chain recombines TRBV18 with TRBJ2-1; D not certain. This CDR3 contains 13 residues. V dropped 5 bases and J dropped 9 bases, with 14 bases sitting between them. Germline V lookup: CDR1 KGHSH, CDR2 LQKENI. CDR3 coding DNA: TGTGCCAGCTCAACCTACGGCGGCCTTGAGCAGTTCTTC. Translated, it gives CASSTYGGLEQFF.

The chain couples TRBV19 to TRBJ2-3; TRBD1 is a possible D gene (5 bases). This CDR3 is built from 13 residues. The germline gives CDR1 LNHDA, CDR2 SQIVND (reference sequence). V lost 7 bases and J 2 bases, leaving 10 bases between the germline ends. This chain's CDR3 is CASKDRDTDTQYF. CDR3 coding DNA: TGTGCCAGTAAAGACAGAGACACAGATACGCAGTATTTT.

This clone was seen once. This sequence joins TRBV10-3 and TRBJ1-5; 7 nucleotides align to TRBD1. The CDR3 contains 13 residues. Germline CDR1 reads ENHRY; CDR2 reads SYGVKD. After removal of 10 bases from V and 6 bases from J, the junction contained 9 bases not matched to a gene. In DNA form, the CDR3 reads TGTGCCAGACTTCAGGGGGTGAGTCAGCCCCAGCATTTT. This gives the protein CARLQGVSQPQHF.

The rearrangement uses TRBV6-6 and TRBJ2-7, with a tentative D call TRBD1 (6 bases). Trimming took 6 bases from V and 7 from J, leaving 10 bases between them. The V gene's germline CDR1 is MNHNY and CDR2 SVGAGI (reference sequence). The CDR3 runs to 11 residues. Written as DNA, the CDR3 is TGTGCCAGCAGCCCTACAGGGGAGCAGTACTTC. Translation gives CASSPTGEQYF.

This clone showed up many times. V gene TRBV19 combines with J gene TRBJ2-7; TRBD2 is a possible D gene (6 bases). V dropped 3 bases and J dropped 4 bases, with 10 bases sitting between them. The CDR3 has 13 residues. Per germline, CDR1 LNHDA and CDR2 SQIVND (reference sequence). CDR3 sequence: CASSIRTKYEQYF. The CDR3, as DNA: TGTGCCAGTAGTATCAGGACTAAATACGAGCAGTACTTC. Full variable domain (rest looked up from reference TRBV19 and TRBJ2-7): DGGITQSPKYLFRKEGQNVTLSCEQNLNHDAMYWYRQDPGQGLRLIYYSQIVNDFQKGDIAEGYSVSREKKESFPLTVTSAQKNPTAFYLCASSIRTKYEQYFGPGTRLTVT.

The genes are TRBV7-2 and TRBJ2-3; TRBD2 agrees at 11 bases. Trimming at V came to 3 bases and at J to 0 bases, leaving 5 bases not matched to a gene. Germline CDR1 reads SGHTA; CDR2 reads FQGNSA. The CDR3 totals 17 residues. The CDR3 sequence: CASSFRWTSGSTDTQYF. The CDR3, as DNA: TGTGCCAGCAGCTTTCGGTGGACTAGCGGGAGCACAGATACGCAGTATTTT.

The chain joins TRBV6-2 or TRBV6-3 to TRBJ1-1; maybe TRBD1 (5 bases). This CDR3 contains 14 residues. The germline gives CDR1 MNHEY, CDR2 SVGEGT. Trimming removed 2 bases at V and 5 bases at J, with 12 bases between. CDR3 DNA: TGTGCCAGCAGTTACGGCAGGGATAGGACTGAAGCTTTCTTT. It specifies CASSYGRDRTEAFF.

The chain has TRBV5-1 and TRBJ1-3; D not resolved. The V end lost 4 bases, the J end lost 5 bases, and 16 bases lay between the germline ends. This CDR3 is built from 15 residues. The germline V gene has CDR1 SGHRS and CDR2 YFSETQ. As DNA, the CDR3 is TGCGCCAGCAGCCCGCTAGAGGCAGCAAGAAACACCATATATTTT. Translating it yields CASSPLEAARNTIYF. Full variable domain (outside the CDR3, taken from reference TRBV5-1 and TRBJ1-3): KAGVTQTPRYLIKTRGQQVTLSCSPISGHRSVSWYQQTPGQGLQFLFEYFSETQRNKGNFPGRFSGRQFSNSRSEMNVSTLELGDSALYLCASSPLEAARNTIYFGEGSWLTVV.

The rearrangement uses TRBV6-2 or TRBV6-3 and TRBJ1-2; TRBD1 agrees at 7 bases. V dropped 5 bases and J dropped 4; count of bases not matched to a gene: 7. Germline V gives CDR1 MNHEY, CDR2 SVGEGT. The CDR3 loop spans 14 amino acids. The DNA of the CDR3 is TGTGCCAGCAGTCCCGGGACAGCGACCTATGGCTACACCTTC. This translates into CASSPGTATYGYTF.

This chain links TRBV5-8 with TRBJ1-1, with 7 bases identical to TRBD1. Germline V gene sequence: CDR1 SGHTS, CDR2 YDEGEE. This CDR3 is 13 amino acids long. With 1 base clipped from V and 11 bases from J, the junction kept 8 bases outside the gene matches. In DNA, the CDR3 is TGTGCCAGCAGCTTGAGACAGGGTGGATCGGCTTTCTTT. Translated: CASSLRQGGSAFF. The full variable domain, completed using reference TRBV5-8 and TRBJ1-1, is EAGVTQSPTHLIKTRGQQATLRCSPISGHTSVYWYQQALGLGLQFLLWYDEGEERNRGNFPPRFSGRQFPNYSSELNVNALELEDSALYLCASSLRQGGSAFFGQGTRLTVV.

V gene TRBV27 combines with J gene TRBJ1-6, with D maybe TRBD1 (6 bases). V was pared by 4 bases and J by 9 bases, with 10 bases between. The CDR3 loop spans 13 amino acids. CDR1 and CDR2 (germline): MNHEY, SMNVEV (reference sequence). CDR3: CASSWGGASPLHF. The CDR3, as DNA: TGTGCCAGCAGTTGGGGGGGCGCTTCACCCCTCCACTTT.

This clone appeared a few times. The V and J genes are TRBV6-1 and TRBJ2-4, with 7 bases aligning to TRBD1. The CDR3 consists of 20 residues. Unmatched junction bases numbered 21, after V lost 6 bases and J lost 1 base. CDR1 is MNHNS and CDR2 is SASEGT in the germline V gene. The CDR3 nucleotides are TGTGCCAGCAGGGAAAACCCCTCTACGGCGACAGGGCGGGCCAAAAACATTCAGTACTTC. This gives the protein CASRENPSTATGRAKNIQYF.

This chain joins TRBV28 and TRBJ2-7; a possible D gene is TRBD2 (5 bases). Trimming shortened V by 11 bases and J by 0 bases, and 11 bases separated the two germline ends. CDR3 length: 12 amino acids. CDR1 and CDR2 from the germline V gene are MDHEN and SYDVKM. The CDR3 region has the DNA TGTGCCGGGTTAGGACTCTCCTACGAGCAGTACTTC. As protein: CAGLGLSYEQYF.

The rearrangement links TRBV10-3 to TRBJ1-3, with 7 bases aligning to TRBD1. Per germline, CDR1 ENHRY and CDR2 SYGVKD. The CDR3 runs 14 residues. V was pared by 6 bases and J by 2 bases, with 4 bases of the junction left unmatched. CDR3 region: CAIRETGTGNTIYF. CDR3 in DNA: TGTGCCATCAGGGAGACAGGGACTGGAAACACCATATATTTT.

The J gene is TRBJ2-1, the V gene TRBV7-2, with 7 bases that match TRBD2. From germline, CDR1 is SGHTA and CDR2 FQGNSA. CDR3 length equals 14 residues. Trimming removed 1 base from V and 5 bases from J; junction bases left unmatched: 2. The CDR3 DNA is TGTGCCAGCAGCTTAGAACTAGCGAACAATGAGCAGTTCTTC. This sequence encodes CASSLELANNEQFF.

This chain links TRBV18 with TRBJ2-7; weak D call: TRBD1 (5 bases). The V and J ends lost 5 bases and 3 bases respectively, with 14 bases between them. Germline values: CDR1 KGHSH, CDR2 LQKENI. This CDR3 spans 14 amino acids. CDR3 in DNA: TGTGCCAGCTCATCGGACATGAAGGGCTACGAGCAGTACTTC. Protein sequence: CASSSDMKGYEQYF.

V and J are TRBV7-2 and TRBJ2-2; no clear D. The germline V gene encodes CDR1 SGHTA and CDR2 FQGNSA. The CDR3 is made up of 13 amino acids. Trimming removed 3 bases from V and 2 bases from J, with 4 bases in between. The CDR3 spells CASSFLNTGELFF. The DNA of the CDR3 is TGTGCCAGCAGCTTCCTAAACACCGGGGAGCTGTTTTTT.

This chain connects TRBV20-1 to TRBJ1-3; TRBD1 matches 8 bases. V was pared by 3 bases and J by 1 base, with 2 bases of the junction left unmatched. Per germline, CDR1 DFQATT and CDR2 SNEGSKA (reference sequence). The CDR3 runs to 14 residues. This CDR3 reads CSASHRGSGNTIYF. The DNA for the CDR3 is TGCAGTGCTAGTCACAGGGGGTCTGGAAACACCATATATTTT.

V is TRBV18 and J is TRBJ1-6; TRBD1 matches at 11 bases. The CDR3 extends over 20 amino acids. The trim removed 3 bases at V and 0 bases at J, leaving 10 bases unmatched. Germline CDR1 reads KGHSH; CDR2 reads LQKENI. This CDR3 is CASSPLGTGGHSSYNSPLHF. CDR3 nucleotides: TGTGCCAGCTCACCCCTGGGGACAGGGGGGCATAGCTCCTATAATTCACCCCTCCACTTT.

This chain joins TRBV11-3 and TRBJ1-1; 10 nucleotides align to TRBD1. With 4 bases clipped from V and 0 bases from J, the junction kept 8 bases outside the gene matches. Germline CDR1 reads SGHNT; CDR2 reads YENEEA. CDR3 size: 17 residues. The CDR3 nucleotides read TGTGCCAGCAGCTCTGAACGACAGGGGGCGATGAACACTGAAGCTTTCTTT. Its translation: CASSSERQGAMNTEAFF.

This clone was recorded only once. The chain joins TRBV6-5 to TRBJ1-1; 7 bases map to TRBD1. V dropped 6 bases and J dropped 2; count of bases not matched to a gene: 3. Germline V lookup: CDR1 MNHEY, CDR2 SVGAGI. The CDR3 runs 13 residues. This CDR3 reads CASRAGGNTEAFF. CDR3 DNA: TGTGCCAGCAGAGCAGGGGGAAACACTGAAGCTTTCTTT.

The rearrangement joins TRBV7-9 to TRBJ2-3; D is perhaps TRBD1 (5 bases). Between the trimmed V and J ends, which lost 5 bases and 4 bases, there was a span of 19 bases. CDR3 length: 16 residues. The germline V gene encodes CDR1 SEHNR and CDR2 FQNEAQ (reference sequence). This CDR3 is CASSTIDAGRADTQYF. In nucleotides, the CDR3 is TGTGCCAGCAGCACTATCGACGCAGGGCGAGCAGATACGCAGTATTTT.